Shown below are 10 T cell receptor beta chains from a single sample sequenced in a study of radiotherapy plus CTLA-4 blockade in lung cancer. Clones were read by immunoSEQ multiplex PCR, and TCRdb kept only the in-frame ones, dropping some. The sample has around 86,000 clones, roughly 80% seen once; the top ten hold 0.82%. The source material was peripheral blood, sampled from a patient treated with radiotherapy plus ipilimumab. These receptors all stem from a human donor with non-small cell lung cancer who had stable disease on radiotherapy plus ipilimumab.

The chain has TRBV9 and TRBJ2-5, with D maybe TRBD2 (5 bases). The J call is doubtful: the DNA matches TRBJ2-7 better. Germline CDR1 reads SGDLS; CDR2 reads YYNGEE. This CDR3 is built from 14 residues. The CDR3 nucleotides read TGTGCCAGCAGCGCCGGGATCTCGGGGTACGAGCAGTACTTC. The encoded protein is CASSAGISGYEQYF.

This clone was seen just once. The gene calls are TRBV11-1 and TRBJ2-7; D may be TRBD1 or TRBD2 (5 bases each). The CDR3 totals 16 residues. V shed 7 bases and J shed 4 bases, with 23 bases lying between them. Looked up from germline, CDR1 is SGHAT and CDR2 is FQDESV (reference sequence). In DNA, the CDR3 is TGTGCCAGCAAACTCGGGGCTAGCTCTGGGCTATACGAGCAGTACTTC. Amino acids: CASKLGASSGLYEQYF.

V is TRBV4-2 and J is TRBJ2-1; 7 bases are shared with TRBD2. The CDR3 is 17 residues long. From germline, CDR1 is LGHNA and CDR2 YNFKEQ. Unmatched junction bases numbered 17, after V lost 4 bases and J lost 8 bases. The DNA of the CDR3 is TGTGCCAGCAGCCCAAATATTGGACTAGGTTCTAGTCATGAGCAGTTCTTC. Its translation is CASSPNIGLGSSHEQFF.

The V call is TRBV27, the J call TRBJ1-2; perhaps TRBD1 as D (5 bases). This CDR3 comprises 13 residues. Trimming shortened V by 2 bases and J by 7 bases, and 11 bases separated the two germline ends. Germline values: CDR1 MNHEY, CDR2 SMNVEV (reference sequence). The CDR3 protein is CASSLNPGFGYTF. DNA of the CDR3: TGTGCCAGCAGTTTAAATCCAGGGTTTGGCTACACCTTC.

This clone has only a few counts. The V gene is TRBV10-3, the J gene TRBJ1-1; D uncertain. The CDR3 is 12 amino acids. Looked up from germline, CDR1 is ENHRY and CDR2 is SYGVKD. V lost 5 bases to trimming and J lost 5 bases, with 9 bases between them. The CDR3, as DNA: TGTGCCATCAGTCCTGACACAACTGAAGCTTTCTTT. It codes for CAISPDTTEAFF.

DNA for the CDR3: TGTGCCATCAGGGACCCCGGGAGGAATGAGCAGTTCTTC. It yields the protein CAIRDPGRNEQFF. The gene calls are TRBV10-3 and TRBJ2-1, with TRBD2 matching 7 bases. The V segment lost 6 bases and the J segment 7 bases; nucleotides outside the gene matches: 6. The CDR3 extends over 13 amino acids. Germline lookup yields CDR1 ENHRY and CDR2 SYGVKD.

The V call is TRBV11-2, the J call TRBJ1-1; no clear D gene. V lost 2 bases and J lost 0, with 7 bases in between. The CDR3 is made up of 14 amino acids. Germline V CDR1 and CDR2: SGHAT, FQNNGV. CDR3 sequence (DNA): TGTGCCAGCAGCTTAAGTAGGGTGAACACTGAAGCTTTCTTT. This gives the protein CASSLSRVNTEAFF.

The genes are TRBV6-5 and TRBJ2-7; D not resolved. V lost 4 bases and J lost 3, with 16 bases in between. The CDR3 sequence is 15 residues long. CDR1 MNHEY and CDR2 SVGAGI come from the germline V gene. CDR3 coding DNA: TGTGCCAGCAGTTCCCGAGTCCCTGGTCTCTACGAGCAGTACTTC. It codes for CASSSRVPGLYEQYF.

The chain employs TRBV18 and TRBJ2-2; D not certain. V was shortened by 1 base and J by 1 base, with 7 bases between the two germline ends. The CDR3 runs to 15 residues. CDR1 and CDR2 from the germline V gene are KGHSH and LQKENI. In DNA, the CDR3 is TGTGCCAGCTCACCACAGGTTGGGAACACCGGGGAGCTGTTTTTT. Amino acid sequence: CASSPQVGNTGELFF.

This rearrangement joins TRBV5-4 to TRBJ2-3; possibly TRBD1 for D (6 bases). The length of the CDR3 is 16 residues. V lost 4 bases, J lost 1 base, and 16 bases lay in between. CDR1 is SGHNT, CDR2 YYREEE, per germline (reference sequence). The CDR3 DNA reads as TGTGCCAGCAGCCAAGGGGGAGCGGCAGGCACAGATACGCAGTATTTT. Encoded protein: CASSQGGAAGTDTQYF.